This T cell receptor (beta chain) was observed in a study of blood T cell repertoires in COVID-19. Germline CDR1 SGDLS, CDR2 YYNGEE. The CDR3 length is 17 residues. Trimming pared 0 bases from V and 2 bases from J, leaving 16 bases between. Seattle's enrolled individuals joined amid active infection and were then monitored longitudinally. In the original workflow: Estimation of nucleated cell counts was performed using reference gene primer amplification. Libraries were prepared by immunoSEQ multiplex PCR; TCRdb keeps only in-frame clonotypes and omits some of them. V, J and clone size reflect that table, while D and trimming were determined from the DNA. The repertoire consists of tens of thousands of clones, with around 77% occurring once and the leading ten covering under 3%.

The sequencing input was peripheral blood. This clonotype was obtained from a man aged 70 or older with COVID-19, enrolled during active disease. The V and J genes are TRBV9 and TRBJ2-3; a possible D gene is TRBD2 (6 bases). In DNA, the CDR3 is TGTGCCAGCAGCGTAGCGCCCGCCGGGACTTCCACAGATACGCAGTATTTT. This encodes CASSVAPAGTSTDTQYF. Based on the CDR3 plus reference TRBV9 and TRBJ2-3, the full variable domain is DSGVTQTPKHLITATGQRVTLRCSPRSGDLSVYWYQQSLDQGLQFLIQYYNGEERAKGNILERFSAQQFPDLHSELNLSSLELGDSALYFCASSVAPAGTSTDTQYFGPGTRLTVL.